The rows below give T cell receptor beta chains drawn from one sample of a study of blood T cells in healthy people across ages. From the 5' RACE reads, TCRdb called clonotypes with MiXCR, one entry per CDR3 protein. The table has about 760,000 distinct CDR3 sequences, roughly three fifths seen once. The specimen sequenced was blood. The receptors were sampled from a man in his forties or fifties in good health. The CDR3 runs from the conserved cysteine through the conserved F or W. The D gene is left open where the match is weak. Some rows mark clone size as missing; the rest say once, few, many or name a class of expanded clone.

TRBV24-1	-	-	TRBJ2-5	TGTGCCACGCGCGCGGGAGAGACCCAGTACTTC	CATRAGETQYF
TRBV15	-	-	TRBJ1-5	TGTGCCACCAGCAGAGCCGGGGGCCAGCCCCAGCATTTT	CATSRAGGQPQHF
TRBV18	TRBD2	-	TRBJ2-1	TGTGCCAGTGGTATAGCGGGACCAGAGGAGCAGTTCTTC	CASGIAGPEEQFF
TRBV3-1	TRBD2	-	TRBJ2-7	TGTGCCAGCAGCCAACTTTTAGCGGGAGGGAGTGAGCAGTACTTC	CASSQLLAGGSEQYF
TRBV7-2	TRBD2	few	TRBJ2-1	TGTGCCAGCAGCTTACTAGCGGGAGTTCGGTTCTTC	CASSLLAGVRFF
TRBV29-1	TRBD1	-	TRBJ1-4	TGCAGCGTCAGACAGGGAGGGGATGAAAAACTGTTTTTT	CSVRQGGDEKLFF
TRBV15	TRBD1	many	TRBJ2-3	TGTGCCACCAGCAGAGAGGGACAGGGGGTCACAGATACGCAGTATTTT	CATSREGQGVTDTQYF
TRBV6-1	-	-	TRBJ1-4	TGTGCCAGCAGTGAAAGGGGGAGTCCCCATGAAAAACTGTCTTTT	CASSERGSPHEKLSF
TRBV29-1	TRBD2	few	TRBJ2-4	TGCAGCGTTGAAGGGCGCGGGAGGGAGGCCAAAAACATTCAGTACTTC	CSVEGRGREAKNIQYF
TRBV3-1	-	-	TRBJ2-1	TGTGCCAGCAGCCAAGTCTCCAGTAGGTTAGTATGGGGACAGTTCTTC	CASSQVSSRLVWGQFF
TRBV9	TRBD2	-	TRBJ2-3	TGTGCCAGCGCCGCAAGCGGGACCAGAACAGATACGCAGTATTTT	CASAASGTRTDTQYF
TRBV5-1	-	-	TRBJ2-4	TGCGCCAGCTTTAACAGGGACAAAAACATTCAGTACTTC	CASFNRDKNIQYF
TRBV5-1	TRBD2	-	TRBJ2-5	TGCGCCACCTCTGAGGGCGCGGGGGGAGAGACCCAGTACTTC	CATSEGAGGETQYF
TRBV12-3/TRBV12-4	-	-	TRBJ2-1	TGTGCCAGCAGCCAACCCCCGGGCGATGAGCAGTTCTTC	CASSQPPGDEQFF
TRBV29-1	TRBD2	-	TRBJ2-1	TGCAGCGGAACCACTAGCGGGGCTTACAATGATCAGTTCTTC	CSGTTSGAYNDQFF
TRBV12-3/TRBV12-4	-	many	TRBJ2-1	TGTGCCAGCAAGGGCGGGTCCTACAATGAGCAGTTCTTC	CASKGGSYNEQFF
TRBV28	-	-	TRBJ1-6	TGTGCCAGCAGTCCCCCATCGGGGAACTCCTATAATTCACCCCTCCACTTT	CASSPPSGNSYNSPLHF
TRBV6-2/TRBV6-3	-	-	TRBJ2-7	TGTGCCAGCAGTCACTGGGACTTCTACGAGCAGTACTTC	CASSHWDFYEQYF
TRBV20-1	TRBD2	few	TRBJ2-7	TGCAGTGCTAGCCAAAAGGGTCTAGCGGGGAACTACGAGCAGTACTTC	CSASQKGLAGNYEQYF
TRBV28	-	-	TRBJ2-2	TGTGCCAGCAGTTTATCGTCGGTTTCGGGAAGAGGGCCCACCGGGGAGCTGTTTTTT	CASSLSSVSGRGPTGELFF
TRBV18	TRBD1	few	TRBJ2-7	TGTGCCAGCTCACCACCGTCGGGACAGGGCTTCTACGAGCAGTACTTC	CASSPPSGQGFYEQYF
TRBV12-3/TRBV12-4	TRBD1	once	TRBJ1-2	TGTGCCAGCAGACCAACGGACAGGCCTAACTATGGCTACACCTTC	CASRPTDRPNYGYTF
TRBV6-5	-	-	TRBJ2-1	TGTGCCAGCAGCCTCGCGGTCCCCTACAATGAGCAGTTCTTC	CASSLAVPYNEQFF
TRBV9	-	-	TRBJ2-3	TGTGCCAGCACCCCGTGGGGCAGCTCATCACCGGGACTTGGGACCACAGATACGCAGTATTTT	CASTPWGSSSPGLGTTDTQYF
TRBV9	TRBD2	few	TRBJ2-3	TGTGCCAGCAGCCCGCGGACTAGCGGGGTCGGCACAGATACGCAGTATTTT	CASSPRTSGVGTDTQYF
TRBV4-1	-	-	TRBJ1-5	TGCGCCAGCAGCCAAGTAGTGACCCCGGGGGGTCAGCCCCAGCATTTT	CASSQVVTPGGQPQHF
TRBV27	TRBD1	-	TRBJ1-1	TGTGCCAGCGCAGCCCGAGAGGGGGCCACTGAAGCTTTCTTT	CASAAREGATEAFF
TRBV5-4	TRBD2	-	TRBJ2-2	TGTGCCAGCAGCTTGGCTGCGGGAGACACCGGGGAGCTGTTTTTT	CASSLAAGDTGELFF
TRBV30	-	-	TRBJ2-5	TGTGCCTGGAGTACCGCGGAGACCCAGTACTTC	CAWSTAETQYF
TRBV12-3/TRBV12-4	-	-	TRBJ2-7	TGTGCCAGCAGTTTTAATCGAGGGAGCTACGAGCAGTACTTC	CASSFNRGSYEQYF
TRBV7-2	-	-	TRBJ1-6	TGTGCCAGCAGCTTAGGCGTATCGGCAGGTGGTAATTCACCCCTCCACTTT	CASSLGVSAGGNSPLHF
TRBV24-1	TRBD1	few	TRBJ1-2	TGTGCCACCAGTGATTCAACCACAGGGGCCCTCTATGGCTACACCTTC	CATSDSTTGALYGYTF
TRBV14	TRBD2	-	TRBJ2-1	TGTGCCAGCAGCCAAGGCGGGGGGCGCCTCGGCAATGAGCAGTTCTTC	CASSQGGGRLGNEQFF
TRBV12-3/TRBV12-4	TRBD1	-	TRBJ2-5	TGTGCCAGCAGACCCGGACAGGGGGTATCGGAGACCCAGTACTTC	CASRPGQGVSETQYF
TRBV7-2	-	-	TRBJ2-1	TGTGCCAGCAGCGTAGGACGAATTTCGGGTGAGCAGTTCTTC	CASSVGRISGEQFF
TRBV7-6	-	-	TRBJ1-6	TGTGCCAGCAGCTTATCGGGGGAAAATTCACCCCTCCACTTT	CASSLSGENSPLHF
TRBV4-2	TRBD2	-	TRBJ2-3	TGTGCCAGCAGCCCCCGGACTAGCGGGGGTGGGGATACGCAGTATTTT	CASSPRTSGGGDTQYF
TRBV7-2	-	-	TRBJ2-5	TGTGCCAGCTCAGGGGCGGGGTCCCAAGAGACCCAGTACTTC	CASSGAGSQETQYF
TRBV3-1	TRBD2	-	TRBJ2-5	TGTGCCAGCAGCCAAGATTTCCGGGGGACTAGCGGGAGGGCCGGTTGGGAAGAGACCCAGTACTTC	CASSQDFRGTSGRAGWEETQYF
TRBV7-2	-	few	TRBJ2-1	TGTGCCAGCAGCCGACTCGAAAATGAGCAGTTCTTC	CASSRLENEQFF
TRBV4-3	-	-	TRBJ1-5	TGCGCCAGCAGCCAACGGAAAGGGACTCAGCCCCAGCATTTT	CASSQRKGTQPQHF
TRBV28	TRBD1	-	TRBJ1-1	TGTGCCAGCACCCTTCCGGGACAGGGGGCGCAGGACACTGAAGCTTTCTTT	CASTLPGQGAQDTEAFF
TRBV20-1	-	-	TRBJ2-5	TGCAGTGCTACAGACAGGAGACAAGAGACCCAGTACTTC	CSATDRRQETQYF
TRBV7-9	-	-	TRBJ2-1	TGTGCCAGCAGCCCGGACAGACTCAATGAGCAGTTCTTC	CASSPDRLNEQFF
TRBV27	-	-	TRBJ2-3	TGTGCCAGCAGTAGAAAGAGCACAGATACGCAGTATTTT	CASSRKSTDTQYF
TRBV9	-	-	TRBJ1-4	TGTGCCAGCAGCGGAGTGCCCAATGAAAAACTGTTTTTT	CASSGVPNEKLFF
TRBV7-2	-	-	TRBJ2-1	TGTGCCAGCAGCAAAGAGGGCAGCGATGAGCAGTTCTTC	CASSKEGSDEQFF
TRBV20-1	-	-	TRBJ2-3	TGCAGTGCTAGAGATAGGGCTAGCGCCTTCACAGATACGCAGTATTTT	CSARDRASAFTDTQYF
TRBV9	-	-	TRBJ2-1	TGTGCCAGCAGCGTAGCAAACAATGAGCAGTTCTTC	CASSVANNEQFF
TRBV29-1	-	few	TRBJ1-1	TGCAGCGTTATCAGAGGGTCTTGGGGCACTGAAGCTTTCTTT	CSVIRGSWGTEAFF